These 31 T cell receptor beta chains share one sample of origin, sequenced in a study of blood T cell repertoires in COVID-19. TCRdb's table, derived via immunoSEQ multiplex PCR, lists solely in-frame clones and lacks some. The sample holds some 200,000 clones, approximately 90% seen once. The sequenced sample consisted of PBMCs or T cells enriched from blood (not recorded which). The receptors originated from a woman aged 25-40 years who had recovered from COVID-19.

V gene TRBV14 combines with J gene TRBJ2-7, with 8 bases lining up with TRBD1. The CDR3 sequence is 16 residues long. Trimming removed 0 bases from V and 2 bases from J; junction bases left unmatched: 6. The germline gives CDR1 SGHDN, CDR2 FVKESK. CDR3 residues: CASSQEGQGSPYEQYF. CDR3 coding DNA: TGTGCCAGCAGCCAAGAAGGACAGGGAAGCCCCTACGAGCAGTACTTC.

The CDR3: CASSLEIVPGETQYF. In DNA form, the CDR3 reads TGTGCCAGCAGCTTGGAGATCGTGCCAGGGGAGACCCAGTACTTC. The rearrangement uses TRBV5-4 and TRBJ2-5; D might be TRBD1 (5 bases). Trimming took off 0 bases at V and 5 bases at J, with 14 bases between the two ends. The CDR3 runs 15 residues. The V gene's germline CDR1 is SGHNT and CDR2 YYREEE (reference sequence).

This chain uses TRBV5-4 with TRBJ2-1, with 8 bases matching TRBD2. Germline-derived CDR1 and CDR2 are SGHNT and YYREEE (reference sequence). Trimming took 0 bases from V and 4 from J; bases not matched to a gene: 3. The CDR3 runs to 15 residues. The CDR3: CASSLDAGGYNEQFF. The CDR3 DNA reads TGTGCCAGCAGCTTGGACGCGGGGGGATACAATGAGCAGTTCTTC.

This clone was found a few times. The chain recombines TRBV4-2 with TRBJ1-1, with D perhaps matching TRBD1 (5 bases). This CDR3 is 15 amino acids long. CDR1 and CDR2 (germline): LGHNA, YNFKEQ. Trimming cost V 0 bases and J 1 base, with 9 bases left between them. CDR3 sequence (DNA): TGTGCCAGCAGCCAAGACGGTCAGGGGAACACTGAAGCTTTCTTT. Translating gives CASSQDGQGNTEAFF.

Concerning this clone itself: One end of the junction is discordant with germline, which a read error may explain. The CDR3 nucleotides read TGTGCCAGCAGTTTAAACCGGGACAAGAGCTTC. Protein sequence: CASSLNRDKSF. The chain carries TRBV12-3 or TRBV12-4 and TRBJ2-7; a weak D match, TRBD1 (6 bases). The CDR3 loop spans 11 amino acids.

The chain employs TRBV6-2 or TRBV6-3 and TRBJ2-7; 11 bases line up with TRBD1. Germline V CDR1 and CDR2: MNHEY, SVGEGT. V gave up 2 bases and J gave up 0 bases; unmatched junction bases: 12. This CDR3 region has 19 residues. The CDR3 spells CASSYPTGQGAHFSYEQYF. The DNA of the CDR3 is TGTGCCAGCAGTTACCCTACTGGACAGGGGGCCCATTTCTCCTACGAGCAGTACTTC.

The genes are TRBV24-1 and TRBJ2-5; 7 positions match TRBD2. V was pared by 3 bases and J by 5 bases, with 5 bases of the junction left unmatched. Germline V gene lookup returns CDR1 KGHDR and CDR2 SFDVKD. The CDR3 totals 14 residues. The CDR3 coding sequence is TGTGCCACCAGTGATCCAACTAGCGAGGAGACCCAGTACTTC. Amino acids: CATSDPTSEETQYF.

The rearrangement links TRBV6-5 to TRBJ1-5; the D gene is possibly TRBD1 (6 bases). V was shortened by 6 bases and J by 5 bases, with 11 bases between the two germline ends. CDR3 size: 13 residues. CDR1 and CDR2 (germline): MNHEY, SVGAGI. In DNA form, the CDR3 reads TGTGCCAGCAGAAGTACAGGGTATCAGCCCCAGCATTTT. Protein sequence: CASRSTGYQPQHF.

J is TRBJ2-5 and V is TRBV5-1, with 8 nucleotides matching TRBD1. The CDR3 covers 17 residues. J lost 3 bases, V lost 0 bases, and 10 bases had no gene match. Per germline, CDR1 SGHRS and CDR2 YFSETQ. The CDR3 sequence is CASSLGSLAGGEETQYF. CDR3 nucleotide sequence: TGCGCCAGCAGCTTGGGATCACTCGCAGGGGGCGAAGAGACCCAGTACTTC.

The CDR3 DNA reads TGTGCCAGCAGCCAGAAGCGGGAGGGGGCCGTTACGCAGTATTTT. It encodes CASSQKREGAVTQYF. This rearrangement joins TRBV2 to TRBJ2-3; 10 nucleotides align to TRBD2. J was trimmed by 8 bases and V by 6 bases; bases with no gene match: 11. CDR3 size: 15 residues. CDR1 and CDR2 (germline): SNHLY, FYNNEI.

The chain is built from TRBV28 and TRBJ1-1; 7 nucleotides line up with TRBD1. CDR3 length: 14 amino acids. The J segment lost 3 bases and the V segment lost 6 bases, leaving 7 bases of the junction unmatched. Germline V gene data show CDR1 as MDHEN and CDR2 as SYDVKM. As DNA, the CDR3 is TGTGCCAGCAGCCGGGACAGCCCATACACTGAAGCTTTCTTT. This codes for CASSRDSPYTEAFF. The full variable domain, its missing parts supplied by reference TRBV28 and TRBJ1-1, is DVKVTQSSRYLVKRTGEKVFLECVQDMDHENMFWYRQDPGLGLRLIYFSYDVKMKEKGDIPEGYSVSREKKERFSLILESASTNQTSMYLCASSRDSPYTEAFFGQGTRLTVV.

This clone came up once. This chain uses TRBV7-9 with TRBJ1-2; D is uncertain. Germline V lookup: CDR1 SEHNR, CDR2 FQNEAQ (reference sequence). There are 15 residues in the CDR3. V lost 6 bases, J lost 0 bases, and 14 bases lay in between. For the CDR3, the DNA is TGTGCCAGCAGTTTAACCAGACTCTCTAACTATGGCTACACCTTC. Protein sequence: CASSLTRLSNYGYTF.

The gene calls are TRBV12-5 and TRBJ2-3; 14 nucleotides line up with TRBD2. CDR1 LGHNT and CDR2 FRNRAP come from the germline V gene. The junction had 9 bases not matched to a gene; V was cut back by 1 base and J by 3 bases. The CDR3 length is 19 residues. CDR3 region: CASGLEGLAGGWGTDTQYF. The CDR3, as DNA: TGTGCTAGTGGTTTGGAAGGACTAGCGGGAGGTTGGGGAACAGATACGCAGTATTTT.

J is TRBJ1-2 and V is TRBV14; 10 bases are a match to TRBD1. With 1 base clipped from V and 3 bases from J, the junction kept 2 bases outside the gene matches. Germline CDR1 reads SGHDN; CDR2 reads FVKESK. This CDR3 is 15 amino acids long. This CDR3 is CASSQAGQGYYGYTF. In nucleotides, the CDR3 is TGTGCCAGCAGCCAAGCGGGACAGGGGTACTATGGCTACACCTTC. Full variable domain (rest looked up from reference TRBV14 and TRBJ1-2): EAGVTQFPSHSVIEKGQTVTLRCDPISGHDNLYWYRRVMGKEIKFLLHFVKESKQDESGMPNNRFLAERTGGTYSTLKVQPAELEDSGVYFCASSQAGQGYYGYTFGSGTRLTVV.

The V and J genes are TRBV11-2 and TRBJ2-7; TRBD1 agrees at 10 bases. This CDR3 has 15 amino acids. V was clipped by 5 bases and J by 6 bases; unmatched bases: 10. Germline CDR1 and CDR2: SGHAT and FQNNGV. The CDR3 loop reads CASSLRGTGDGEQYF. CDR3 coding DNA: TGTGCCAGCAGCCTACGCGGGACAGGGGACGGCGAGCAGTACTTC.

In this sample, this clone turned up a few times. The chain has TRBV20-1 and TRBJ2-7; D ambiguous. This CDR3 contains 13 residues. The V end lost 3 bases, the J end lost 0 bases, and 9 bases lay between the germline ends. CDR1 DFQATT and CDR2 SNEGSKA come from the germline V gene (reference sequence). Here the CDR3 DNA reads TGCAGTGCTAGTTCCAGGCTCTCCTACGAGCAGTACTTC. It translates to CSASSRLSYEQYF.

The chain has TRBV30 and TRBJ1-1, with D unclear. Germline CDR1 and CDR2: GTSNPN and SVGIG (reference sequence). CDR3 size: 13 residues. With 0 bases removed from V and 1 base from J, the gap between germline ends came to 6 bases. The CDR3 protein is CAWSVGENTEAFF. The DNA of the CDR3 is TGTGCCTGGAGTGTAGGAGAGAACACTGAAGCTTTCTTT.

The chain combines TRBV27 with TRBJ2-5; 9 bases fit TRBD2. The V gene's germline CDR1 is MNHEY and CDR2 SMNVEV (reference sequence). The CDR3 contains 18 residues. With 2 bases clipped from V and 5 bases from J, the junction kept 15 bases outside the gene matches. In DNA form, the CDR3 reads TGTGCCAGCAGTTTAGATATGCGACGCGGGGGGGCCCCCGAGACCCAGTACTTC. As protein: CASSLDMRRGGAPETQYF.

The rearrangement links TRBV5-1 to TRBJ1-1; tentatively, D is TRBD1 (5 bases). V was trimmed by 7 bases and J by 5 bases, leaving 21 bases between them. This CDR3 has 15 residues. Germline lookup yields CDR1 SGHRS and CDR2 YFSETQ. Here the CDR3 DNA reads TGCGCCAGCTCCCGTGATCGGGCGGAGGGGACTGAAGCTTTCTTT. This codes for CASSRDRAEGTEAFF.

This clone was recorded only once. The chain joins TRBV12-3 or TRBV12-4 to TRBJ1-1; D remains unclear. Deletions cut 8 bases from V and 7 bases from J, with 17 bases between. The CDR3 runs to 13 residues. CDR3 DNA: TGTGCCAGCCTCCGGCATAGCCTCGGTGAAGCTTTCTTT. Its translation is CASLRHSLGEAFF.

The chain combines TRBV7-3 with TRBJ1-2; 9 nucleotides align to TRBD1. Germline assignment: CDR1 SGHTA and CDR2 FQGTGA. CDR3 length: 13 residues. V was pared by 4 bases and J by 4 bases, with 1 base of the junction left unmatched. The CDR3, as DNA: TGTGCCAGCAGCTCGACAGGGGGCTATGGCTACACCTTC. Encoded protein: CASSSTGGYGYTF.

The rearrangement links TRBV5-1 to TRBJ2-2; TRBD2 matches 11 bases. V was pared by 3 bases and J by 3 bases, with 4 bases of the junction left unmatched. CDR3 length: 16 amino acids. The V gene's germline CDR1 is SGHRS and CDR2 YFSETQ. CDR3 sequence: CASSYGTSGYTGELFF. CDR3 in DNA: TGCGCCAGCAGCTACGGGACTAGCGGTTACACCGGGGAGCTGTTTTTT. Filled out from reference TRBV5-1 and TRBJ2-2, the complete variable domain reads KAGVTQTPRYLIKTRGQQVTLSCSPISGHRSVSWYQQTPGQGLQFLFEYFSETQRNKGNFPGRFSGRQFSNSRSEMNVSTLELGDSALYLCASSYGTSGYTGELFFGEGSRLTVL.

The chain uses TRBV11-2 and TRBJ2-5; D is unresolved. This CDR3 has 14 residues. Germline values: CDR1 SGHAT, CDR2 FQNNGV. V lost 5 bases and J 1 base, leaving 11 bases between the germline ends. This CDR3 reads CASSASFSQETQYF. The CDR3 DNA sequence: TGTGCCAGCAGCGCCTCTTTTAGCCAAGAGACCCAGTACTTC.

The chain couples TRBV5-4 to TRBJ1-2; D not certain. With 4 bases removed from V and 2 bases from J, the gap between germline ends came to 18 bases. CDR1 SGHNT and CDR2 YYREEE come from the germline V gene (reference sequence). The CDR3 is 16 residues long. The CDR3 DNA follows: TGTGCCAGCAGCCCCGGCGCACCTGCCGGGAACTATGGCTACACCTTC. Translating it yields CASSPGAPAGNYGYTF.

The V and J genes are TRBV24-1 and TRBJ2-4; D is perhaps TRBD1 (6 bases). The CDR3 consists of 15 residues. The germline CDR1 and CDR2 sequences are KGHDR and SFDVKD. V lost 11 bases to trimming and J lost 0 bases, with 16 bases between them. The CDR3 loop is CARRQASIAKNIQYF. CDR3 nucleotide sequence: TGTGCCAGGAGACAGGCCTCGATAGCCAAAAACATTCAGTACTTC.

The rearrangement joins TRBV24-1 to TRBJ2-5; maybe TRBD2 (6 bases). Germline V gene sequence: CDR1 KGHDR, CDR2 SFDVKD. Trimming removed 3 bases at V and 1 base at J, with 11 bases between. There are 15 residues in the CDR3. Written as DNA, the CDR3 is TGTGCCACCAGTGATCCGCGGGACGGCCAAGAGACCCAGTACTTC. Its translation is CATSDPRDGQETQYF.

The rearrangement uses TRBV7-9 and TRBJ2-7; 10 bases agree with TRBD1. Per germline, CDR1 SEHNR and CDR2 FQNEAQ (reference sequence). CDR3 length: 16 residues. J was trimmed by 2 bases and V by 5 bases; bases with no gene match: 9. The chain's CDR3 is CASSPARGQGTYEQYF. CDR3 sequence (DNA): TGTGCCAGCAGCCCCGCCCGGGGACAGGGGACCTACGAGCAGTACTTC.

The chain recombines TRBV24-1 with TRBJ2-5; D call uncertain. Germline values: CDR1 KGHDR, CDR2 SFDVKD. Trimming cost V 0 bases and J 4 bases, with 17 bases left between them. There are 17 residues in the CDR3. The CDR3 sequence is CATSDLGLSCGVETQYF. The CDR3 bases are TGTGCCACCAGTGATTTGGGGTTGAGTTGCGGAGTAGAGACCCAGTACTTC.

The chain has TRBV30 and TRBJ1-4, with TRBD1 identical over 10 bases. With 7 bases clipped from V and 3 bases from J, the junction kept 8 bases outside the gene matches. CDR3 size: 15 residues. Germline CDR1 reads GTSNPN; CDR2 reads SVGIG (reference sequence). The CDR3 spells CASRGQGQANEKLFF. The DNA for the CDR3 is TGTGCCTCGAGGGGACAGGGGCAAGCTAATGAAAAACTGTTTTTT.

The gene calls are TRBV4-3 and TRBJ2-5, with 8 bases aligning to TRBD1. CDR1 is LGHNA, CDR2 YSLEER, per germline. The V and J ends lost 2 bases and 4 bases, in that order; junction bases with no gene match: 3. The CDR3 has 14 residues. This CDR3 reads CASSQTGGSETQYF. CDR3 bases: TGCGCCAGCAGCCAAACAGGGGGTTCAGAGACCCAGTACTTC.

This chain connects TRBV5-4 to TRBJ1-1; maybe TRBD1 (5 bases). Germline V CDR1 and CDR2: SGHNT, YYREEE (reference sequence). Trimming took off 0 bases at V and 0 bases at J, with 9 bases between the two ends. The CDR3 loop spans 15 amino acids. DNA of the CDR3: TGTGCCAGCAGCTTGGGGCACAGGATGAACACTGAAGCTTTCTTT. The encoded protein is CASSLGHRMNTEAFF.